The next 32 T cell receptor beta chains were all read from a single sample in a study of cytomegalovirus exposure and HLA in healthy donors. A multiplex PCR was run with 60 Vbeta primers and 13 Jbeta primers. Clones were read by immunoSEQ multiplex PCR, and TCRdb kept only the in-frame ones, dropping some. The table includes around 75,000 clones, approximately 80% detected once. Sequenced: PBMCs. These TCRs come from a man aged 18-30 years in good health and CMV-seronegative.

V usage is TRBV5-5 and J usage is TRBJ1-1, with 7 nucleotides matching TRBD1. CDR3 length equals 15 residues. Germline values: CDR1 SGHKS, CDR2 YYEKEE (reference sequence). Trimming at V came to 0 bases and at J to 5 bases, leaving 7 bases not matched to a gene. CDR3 sequence: CASSLERGPGTEAFF. The CDR3 nucleotides read TGTGCCAGCAGCTTGGAAAGGGGGCCAGGAACTGAAGCTTTCTTT.

J is TRBJ2-1 and V is TRBV5-6; 9 bases align to TRBD2. This CDR3 region has 18 residues. J gave up 0 bases and V 1 base, and 8 bases lay outside the gene matches. Germline V gene lookup returns CDR1 SGHDT and CDR2 YYEEEE. Here the CDR3 reads CASSLIAGVPHSYNEQFF. The CDR3 DNA sequence: TGTGCCAGCAGCTTGATAGCGGGGGTCCCTCACTCCTACAATGAGCAGTTCTTC.

The V gene is TRBV12-2, the J gene TRBJ1-1; TRBD1, the table's D call, lacks a check against the DNA. TRBV12-2 is termed a pseudogene. This CDR3 contains 16 residues. The CDR3 DNA is TGTGCAAGTCGCTTAGTAACAGGGGGTTTAAACACTGAAGCTTTCTTT. It encodes CASRLVTGGLNTEAFF.

The rearrangement joins TRBV28 to TRBJ1-6, with TRBD1 as a possible D gene (6 bases). Germline CDR1 is MDHEN and CDR2 is SYDVKM. CDR3 size: 14 residues. Trimming took off 6 bases at V and 6 bases at J, with 12 bases between the two ends. CDR3 sequence reads: CASRVQGINSPLHF. The CDR3 DNA follows: TGTGCCAGCAGGGTACAGGGAATTAATTCACCCCTCCACTTT.

V and J are TRBV5-1 and TRBJ2-5; D is unresolved. Deletions cut 0 bases from V and 0 bases from J, with 9 bases between. Germline loops: CDR1 SGHRS, CDR2 YFSETQ. This CDR3 is built from 15 residues. The CDR3 here is CASSLASRNQETQYF. CDR3 nucleotides: TGCGCCAGCAGCTTGGCCAGCAGGAACCAAGAGACCCAGTACTTC.

The sample holds a few counts of this clone. This rearrangement joins TRBV30 to TRBJ2-5, with D perhaps TRBD2 (5 bases). The CDR3 length is 13 residues. With 0 bases removed from V and 5 bases from J, the gap between germline ends came to 10 bases. CDR1 is GTSNPN and CDR2 is SVGIG in the germline V gene (reference sequence). The CDR3 coding sequence is TGTGCCTGGAGTGTTCTAGCCTTGGAGACCCAGTACTTC. It codes for CAWSVLALETQYF.

This clone has more than one count but fewer than ten. The chain couples TRBV5-1 to TRBJ2-2; TRBD2 might be the D (6 bases). V was trimmed by 5 bases and J by 8 bases, leaving 7 bases between them. The CDR3 totals 11 residues. The V gene's germline CDR1 is SGHRS and CDR2 YFSETQ. In nucleotides, the CDR3 is TGCGCCAGCAGGGGACTTGGGGAGCTGTTTTTT. Translated: CASRGLGELFF.

The CDR3 nucleotides read TGCGCCAGCAGCCAAGAACAGGGGCTTGAAGCTTTCTTT. It yields the protein CASSQEQGLEAFF. V usage is TRBV4-3 and J usage is TRBJ1-1; 7 nucleotides align to TRBD1. The CDR3 contains 13 residues. The junction had 2 bases not matched to a gene; V was cut back by 0 bases and J by 7 bases. Germline values: CDR1 LGHNA, CDR2 YSLEER.

V gene TRBV5-8 combines with J gene TRBJ2-5; D might be TRBD1 (6 bases). This CDR3 is 15 amino acids long. V was trimmed by 3 bases and J by 1 base, leaving 13 bases between them. In germline, CDR1 is SGHTS, CDR2 YDEGEE. The CDR3 DNA sequence: TGTGCCAGCAGCTCTGGGGGCCTGATCCAAGAGACCCAGTACTTC. Protein: CASSSGGLIQETQYF.

The CDR3 bases are TGTGCCAGTCAAAAGGGGCAGGCGCGCACAGATACGCAGTATTTT. Amino acid sequence: CASQKGQARTDTQYF. The chain links TRBV19 to TRBJ2-3; possibly TRBD1 for D (5 bases). Deletions cut 8 bases from V and 1 base from J, with 16 bases between. This CDR3 comprises 15 residues. Germline V gene data show CDR1 as LNHDA and CDR2 as SQIVND (reference sequence). The full variable domain, completed using reference TRBV19 and TRBJ2-3, is DGGITQSPKYLFRKEGQNVTLSCEQNLNHDAMYWYRQDPGQGLRLIYYSQIVNDFQKGDIAEGYSVSREKKESFPLTVTSAQKNPTAFYLCASQKGQARTDTQYFGPGTRLTVL.

The V and J genes are TRBV27 and TRBJ1-2; TRBD1 agrees at 9 bases. The CDR3 is 13 residues long. The germline V gene encodes CDR1 MNHEY and CDR2 SMNVEV (reference sequence). Unmatched junction bases numbered 3, after V lost 6 bases and J lost 4 bases. CDR3 coding DNA: TGTGCCAGCAGCCTGGGACAGGGCTATGGCTACACCTTC. As protein: CASSLGQGYGYTF.

The chain carries TRBV18 and TRBJ1-2; 7 nucleotides line up with TRBD1. The CDR3 has 14 residues. Germline V gene sequence: CDR1 KGHSH, CDR2 LQKENI. Trimming at V came to 2 bases and at J to 6 bases, leaving 6 bases not matched to a gene. The CDR3 DNA follows: TGTGCCAGCTCACCATCTGGGACAGAGAATGGCTACACCTTC. Its protein is CASSPSGTENGYTF. Supplemented by reference TRBV18 and TRBJ1-2, the full variable domain reads NAGVMQNPRHLVRRRGQEARLRCSPMKGHSHVYWYRQLPEEGLKFMVYLQKENIIDESGMPKERFSAEFPKEGPSILRIQQVVRGDSAAYFCASSPSGTENGYTFGSGTRLTVV.

The chain employs TRBV5-1 and TRBJ2-1; maybe TRBD1 (5 bases). V lost 4 bases, J lost 3 bases, and 14 bases lay in between. The CDR3 consists of 15 residues. Looked up from germline, CDR1 is SGHRS and CDR2 is YFSETQ. The CDR3 sequence: CASSLRTDNYNEQFF. CDR3 nucleotide sequence: TGCGCCAGCAGCCTCCGGACGGACAACTACAATGAGCAGTTCTTC. The full variable domain, in which reference TRBV5-1 and TRBJ2-1 provide the parts outside the CDR3, is KAGVTQTPRYLIKTRGQQVTLSCSPISGHRSVSWYQQTPGQGLQFLFEYFSETQRNKGNFPGRFSGRQFSNSRSEMNVSTLELGDSALYLCASSLRTDNYNEQFFGPGTRLTVL.

The chain links TRBV27 to TRBJ2-7; 7 bases align to TRBD1. Per the germline V gene, CDR1 is MNHEY and CDR2 is SMNVEV (reference sequence). This CDR3 comprises 15 residues. V was clipped by 5 bases and J by 0 bases; unmatched bases: 7. CDR3 sequence reads: CASSPQTGNSYEQYF. In nucleotides, the CDR3 is TGTGCCAGCAGTCCCCAGACAGGGAACTCCTACGAGCAGTACTTC.

The chain couples TRBV18 to TRBJ1-1, with TRBD1 identical over 10 bases. The CDR3 runs to 16 residues. Trimming took 1 base from V and 6 from J; bases not matched to a gene: 8. CDR1 is KGHSH and CDR2 is LQKENI in the germline V gene. CDR3: CASSPQEFGTGAEAFF. The CDR3 region has the DNA TGTGCCAGCTCACCACAAGAATTCGGGACAGGGGCTGAAGCTTTCTTT.

The chain carries TRBV11-2 and TRBJ1-1; a possible D gene is TRBD1 (6 bases). CDR3 length equals 16 residues. The germline V gene has CDR1 SGHAT and CDR2 FQNNGV. V gave up 3 bases and J gave up 4 bases, with 18 bases separating them. CDR3 protein: CASSLQGSPTRTEAFF. In nucleotides, the CDR3 is TGTGCCAGCAGCTTGCAGGGGTCCCCTACGCGCACTGAAGCTTTCTTT.

The chain is built from TRBV9 and TRBJ1-5, with D tentatively TRBD1 (5 bases). CDR1 is SGDLS and CDR2 is YYNGEE in the germline V gene. The CDR3 extends over 14 amino acids. V lost 0 bases, J lost 2 bases, and 6 bases lay in between. The CDR3 is CASSVGGGNQPQHF. In DNA form, the CDR3 reads TGTGCCAGCAGCGTAGGGGGGGGCAATCAGCCCCAGCATTTT.

V is TRBV27 and J is TRBJ2-5, with D tentatively TRBD1 (6 bases). The germline CDR1 and CDR2 sequences are MNHEY and SMNVEV (reference sequence). The CDR3 loop spans 14 amino acids. Trimming took 3 bases from V and 0 from J, leaving 8 bases between them. CDR3: CASSLGADQETQYF. CDR3 coding DNA: TGTGCCAGCAGTTTGGGGGCAGACCAAGAGACCCAGTACTTC.

The chain has TRBV28 and TRBJ2-3; 9 bases map to TRBD2. Trimming removed 1 base from V and 2 bases from J; junction bases left unmatched: 7. Germline CDR1 reads MDHEN; CDR2 reads SYDVKM. The CDR3 sequence is 17 residues long. The CDR3 DNA sequence: TGTGCCAGCAGTTTATCCGAGCTAGCGGGGCCCACAGATACGCAGTATTTT. Residues: CASSLSELAGPTDTQYF.

The chain carries TRBV28 and TRBJ2-5, with 7 bases lining up with TRBD1. CDR3 size: 15 residues. V was pared by 5 bases and J by 4 bases, with 10 bases of the junction left unmatched. CDR1 is MDHEN, CDR2 SYDVKM, per germline. The DNA for the CDR3 is TGTGCCAGCAGTCCATCAGGACAGGCAAGAGAGACCCAGTACTTC. Its protein is CASSPSGQARETQYF.

This clone showed up just once. The chain recombines TRBV7-2 with TRBJ2-2; a possible D gene is TRBD2 (6 bases). Trimming took 0 bases from V and 4 from J, leaving 9 bases between them. CDR1 is SGHTA, CDR2 FQGNSA, per germline. This CDR3 has 15 amino acids. CDR3 residues: CASSLAAGSTGELFF. Written as DNA, the CDR3 is TGTGCCAGCAGCTTAGCGGCGGGAAGCACCGGGGAGCTGTTTTTT.

This chain uses TRBV20-1 with TRBJ2-7; D is perhaps TRBD1 (6 bases). This CDR3 is built from 11 residues. CDR1 is DFQATT, CDR2 SNEGSKA, per germline (reference sequence). The ends were cut back, 3 bases at V and 3 bases at J, with 6 bases in the middle. The DNA for the CDR3 is TGCAGTGCTAGGACAGGCTACGAGCAGTACGTC. Translated, it gives CSARTGYEQYV.

V is TRBV13 and J is TRBJ2-6; no reliable D call. The CDR3 runs 14 residues. In germline, CDR1 is PRHDT, CDR2 FYEKMQ (reference sequence). Trimming took 2 bases from V and 1 from J, leaving 3 bases between them. In nucleotides, the CDR3 is TGTGCCAGCAGCTTATTATCTGGGGCCAACGTCCTGACTTTC. Translated: CASSLLSGANVLTF.

CDR3 nucleotides: TGTGCCAGCCGGACAGACGAAGGCTCCTACGAGCAGTACTTC. Protein product: CASRTDEGSYEQYF. This chain joins TRBV10-3 and TRBJ2-7, with D perhaps TRBD1 (6 bases). CDR3 size: 14 residues. Germline V gene data show CDR1 as ENHRY and CDR2 as SYGVKD. Trimming cost V 10 bases and J 0 bases, with 16 bases left between them.

V and J are TRBV5-1 and TRBJ2-7; the match to TRBD1 covers 8 bases. The CDR3 is 17 amino acids. The germline gives CDR1 SGHRS, CDR2 YFSETQ. V dropped 0 bases and J dropped 0; count of bases not matched to a gene: 8. The CDR3 loop is CASSLALGDRSSYEQYF. Here the CDR3 DNA reads TGCGCCAGCAGCTTGGCCTTGGGGGACAGGTCCTCCTACGAGCAGTACTTC. Looking up the rest from reference TRBV5-1 and TRBJ2-7 gives the full variable domain: KAGVTQTPRYLIKTRGQQVTLSCSPISGHRSVSWYQQTPGQGLQFLFEYFSETQRNKGNFPGRFSGRQFSNSRSEMNVSTLELGDSALYLCASSLALGDRSSYEQYFGPGTRLTVT.

The V and J genes are TRBV5-1 and TRBJ1-2; TRBD1 aligns across 7 bases. Germline-derived CDR1 and CDR2 are SGHRS and YFSETQ. The CDR3 extends over 14 amino acids. Trimming at V came to 4 bases and at J to 1 base, leaving 4 bases not matched to a gene. CDR3 sequence reads: CASSRDSVNYGYTF. CDR3 sequence (DNA): TGCGCCAGCAGCCGGGACAGCGTTAACTATGGCTACACCTTC. Supplemented by reference TRBV5-1 and TRBJ1-2, the full variable domain reads KAGVTQTPRYLIKTRGQQVTLSCSPISGHRSVSWYQQTPGQGLQFLFEYFSETQRNKGNFPGRFSGRQFSNSRSEMNVSTLELGDSALYLCASSRDSVNYGYTFGSGTRLTVV.

CDR3 loop: CSSGGDPGGAFF. The CDR3 region has the DNA TGCAGCTCTGGAGGAGACCCGGGAGGGGCTTTCTTT. The chain is built from TRBV29-1 and TRBJ1-1; D remains ambiguous. Germline V gene sequence: CDR1 SQVTM, CDR2 ANQGSEA. V lost 8 bases, J lost 11 bases, and 21 bases lay in between. The length of the CDR3 is 12 residues.

This clone appeared a few times. The rearrangement joins TRBV2 to TRBJ1-2, with TRBD1 matching 12 bases. The CDR3 is 16 residues long. Germline V CDR1 and CDR2: SNHLY, FYNNEI. Trimming removed 2 bases from V and 8 bases from J; junction bases left unmatched: 9. CDR3 residues: CASSENLRDRGRGYTF. In DNA, the CDR3 is TGTGCCAGCAGTGAAAACTTGAGGGACAGGGGGCGAGGCTACACCTTC.

This CDR3 reads CASSQSIWPGHIYEQYV. The CDR3 bases are TGCGCCAGCAGTCAATCGATTTGGCCGGGACACATCTACGAGCAGTACGTC. The chain links TRBV23-1 to TRBJ2-7, with D possibly matching TRBD1 (6 bases). TRBV23-1 has ORF status, its function being uncertain. Trimming cost V 0 bases and J 3 bases, with 18 bases left between them. This CDR3 contains 17 residues.

The chain combines TRBV5-1 with TRBJ2-3; D not resolved. CDR3 length: 11 residues. Trimming took 4 bases from V and 3 from J, leaving 3 bases between them. Germline V gene data show CDR1 as SGHRS and CDR2 as YFSETQ. This chain's CDR3 is CASSLTDTQYF. The CDR3 region has the DNA TGCGCCAGCAGCCTGACAGATACGCAGTATTTT.

This clone was detected a few times. The V gene is TRBV20-1, the J gene TRBJ1-2; TRBD1 is a possible D gene (5 bases). Trimming shortened V by 6 bases and J by 8 bases, and 10 bases separated the two germline ends. CDR3 length equals 10 residues. Germline V gene sequence: CDR1 DFQATT, CDR2 SNEGSKA (reference sequence). CDR3 protein: CSAAGHGYTF. The CDR3 region has the DNA TGCAGTGCGGCAGGGCACGGCTACACCTTC.

The gene calls are TRBV5-1 and TRBJ1-1; 9 bases map to TRBD1. After removal of 3 bases from V and 4 bases from J, the junction contained 7 bases not matched to a gene. The CDR3 length is 15 residues. Germline V gives CDR1 SGHRS, CDR2 YFSETQ. The CDR3 is CASSSGQGLVTEAFF. CDR3 coding DNA: TGCGCCAGCAGCTCAGGACAGGGGCTCGTCACTGAAGCTTTCTTT.